This paragraph covers one TCR beta chain sequence. The antigen is unknown. CDR3 length: 14 residues. V lost 2 bases and J 9 bases, leaving 14 bases between the germline ends. Germline CDR1 MDHEN, CDR2 SYDVKM. The data derive from a study of T cells in localized non-small cell lung cancer. General study results and limits: The tumor had only one region sequenced, so heterogeneity remains possible.

Sequenced by immunoSEQ multiplex PCR; TCRdb stores in-frame clones only, minus some. The sample consists of some 38,000 clones, roughly 92% of them appearing once. The chain has TRBV28 and TRBJ1-5; unclear D gene. This material consisted of peripheral blood, taken before any cancer treatment. This clonotype was obtained from a female donor of 60 years or more with stage I lung adenocarcinoma. The CDR3 nucleotides read TGTGCCAGCAGTTTAGGGCAGGTATCCCGGCCCCAGCATTTT. It encodes CASSLGQVSRPQHF.